Listed below are T cell receptor beta chains from one sample, sequenced in a study of beta chain features in type 1 diabetes. Produced via immunoSEQ multiplex PCR; TCRdb's table is partial and in-frame only. In the table there are about 260,000 clones, roughly 70% of which are singletons. Input material: naive CD4+ T cells from blood. Receptor source: a man aged 25-40 years in good health. The CDR3 runs from the conserved cysteine through the conserved F or W. The order of the fields is clone size, J gene, D gene, V gene, CDR3 protein, CDR3 DNA. D genes are given only for firm matches. A row's size may be missing; if present it is once, few, many or a size class.

clone_size: NA; j_call: TRBJ2-7; d_call: NA; v_call: TRBV15; cdr3_aa: CATSSPVWGYEQYF; cdr3_nt: TGTGCCACCAGCAGCCCCGTCTGGGGCTACGAGCAGTACTTC
clone_size: NA; j_call: TRBJ2-7; d_call: TRBD2; v_call: TRBV30; cdr3_aa: CAWSSSGREQYF; cdr3_nt: TGTGCCTGGAGCTCTAGCGGGCGCGAGCAGTACTTC
clone_size: NA; j_call: TRBJ1-1; d_call: TRBD1; v_call: TRBV30; cdr3_aa: CAWSPRAGGEAFF; cdr3_nt: TGTGCCTGGAGTCCCCGGGCAGGGGGTGAAGCTTTCTTT
clone_size: NA; j_call: TRBJ2-1; d_call: TRBD2; v_call: TRBV5-1; cdr3_aa: CASSLLSGTTYNEQFF; cdr3_nt: TGCGCCAGCAGCCTCCTATCCGGGACTACCTACAATGAGCAGTTCTTC
clone_size: NA; j_call: TRBJ2-3; d_call: TRBD2; v_call: TRBV29-1; cdr3_aa: CSVRRLRLAGEGDTQYF; cdr3_nt: TGCAGCGTCAGGAGACTTCGACTAGCGGGAGAAGGTGATACGCAGTATTTT
clone_size: NA; j_call: TRBJ2-5; d_call: TRBD2; v_call: TRBV5-4; cdr3_aa: CASSLLAGGPAGETQYF; cdr3_nt: TGTGCCAGCAGCTTGCTAGCGGGGGGACCGGCAGGAGAGACCCAGTACTTC
clone_size: few; j_call: TRBJ2-7; d_call: NA; v_call: TRBV29-1; cdr3_aa: CSAVWRVEGEQYF; cdr3_nt: TGCAGCGCGGTTTGGAGGGTAGAGGGCGAGCAGTACTTC
clone_size: once; j_call: TRBJ2-6; d_call: NA; v_call: TRBV5-1; cdr3_aa: CASVRGRLNSGANVLTF; cdr3_nt: TGCGCCAGTGTAAGAGGAAGGCTCAACTCTGGGGCCAACGTCCTGACTTTC
clone_size: NA; j_call: TRBJ2-7; d_call: NA; v_call: TRBV29-1; cdr3_aa: CSPPGIVGIYEQYF; cdr3_nt: TGCAGCCCCCCTGGGATCGTGGGGATCTACGAGCAGTACTTC
clone_size: few; j_call: TRBJ2-1; d_call: TRBD2; v_call: TRBV29-1; cdr3_aa: CSVEDHLAVYNEQFF; cdr3_nt: TGCAGCGTTGAAGATCATCTAGCGGTATACAATGAGCAGTTCTTC
clone_size: NA; j_call: TRBJ2-3; d_call: TRBD1; v_call: TRBV30; cdr3_aa: CAWSSGQLLTDTQYF; cdr3_nt: TGTGCCTGGAGTTCGGGACAGCTTCTGACAGATACGCAGTATTTT
clone_size: few; j_call: TRBJ1-2; d_call: NA; v_call: TRBV30; cdr3_aa: CAWSPDVYGYTF; cdr3_nt: TGTGCCTGGAGTCCAGACGTCTATGGCTACACCTTC
clone_size: NA; j_call: TRBJ2-3; d_call: NA; v_call: TRBV2; cdr3_aa: CASSFTDTQYF; cdr3_nt: TGTGCCAGCAGCTTCACAGATACGCAGTATTTT
clone_size: NA; j_call: TRBJ2-1; d_call: NA; v_call: TRBV6-5; cdr3_aa: CASKEGRVGEQFF; cdr3_nt: TGTGCCAGCAAGGAGGGGCGGGTCGGTGAGCAGTTCTTC
clone_size: few; j_call: TRBJ2-3; d_call: TRBD2; v_call: TRBV29-1; cdr3_aa: CSVGRSSGGTDTQYF; cdr3_nt: TGCAGCGTTGGGAGGTCTAGCGGGGGCACAGATACGCAGTATTTT
clone_size: NA; j_call: TRBJ2-3; d_call: NA; v_call: TRBV30; cdr3_aa: CAWSVILTTDTQYF; cdr3_nt: TGTGCCTGGAGTGTTATTTTAACCACAGATACGCAGTATTTT
clone_size: NA; j_call: TRBJ2-1; d_call: NA; v_call: TRBV29-1; cdr3_aa: CSVITSLSYNEQFF; cdr3_nt: TGCAGCGTTATAACTAGCCTCTCCTACAATGAGCAGTTCTTC
clone_size: once; j_call: TRBJ2-7; d_call: NA; v_call: TRBV7-2; cdr3_aa: CASSLSYEQYF; cdr3_nt: TGTGCCAGCAGCCTATCCTACGAGCAGTACTTC
clone_size: NA; j_call: TRBJ1-4; d_call: NA; v_call: TRBV29-1; cdr3_aa: CSVSGLMGEKLFF; cdr3_nt: TGCAGCGTTTCGGGGCTCATGGGCGAAAAACTGTTTTTT
clone_size: NA; j_call: TRBJ2-5; d_call: NA; v_call: TRBV10-3; cdr3_aa: CAIRRQSSTQETQYF; cdr3_nt: TGTGCCATCAGACGACAAAGTAGCACCCAAGAGACCCAGTACTTC
clone_size: NA; j_call: TRBJ1-2; d_call: NA; v_call: TRBV30; cdr3_aa: CAWSAGVEDGYTF; cdr3_nt: TGTGCCTGGAGCGCAGGGGTTGAGGATGGCTACACCTTC
clone_size: NA; j_call: TRBJ2-4; d_call: TRBD1; v_call: TRBV29-1; cdr3_aa: CSVEVRTGTIQYF; cdr3_nt: TGCAGCGTTGAAGTCCGGACAGGGACCATTCAGTACTTC
clone_size: NA; j_call: TRBJ2-1; d_call: TRBD2; v_call: TRBV15; cdr3_aa: CATSRGLAGRDEQFF; cdr3_nt: TGTGCCACCAGCAGAGGCCTAGCGGGGAGGGATGAGCAGTTCTTC
clone_size: once; j_call: TRBJ2-3; d_call: NA; v_call: TRBV18; cdr3_aa: CASSPLADTQYF; cdr3_nt: TGTGCCAGCTCACCACTTGCAGATACGCAGTATTTT
clone_size: NA; j_call: TRBJ2-5; d_call: NA; v_call: TRBV7-9; cdr3_aa: CASSSPTWYQETQYF; cdr3_nt: TGTGCCAGCAGCTCTCCTACCTGGTACCAAGAGACCCAGTACTTC
clone_size: NA; j_call: TRBJ2-5; d_call: NA; v_call: TRBV5-1; cdr3_aa: CASSRTDSQETQYF; cdr3_nt: TGCGCCAGCAGCCGCACGGACAGTCAAGAGACCCAGTACTTC
clone_size: NA; j_call: TRBJ2-5; d_call: NA; v_call: TRBV23-1; cdr3_aa: CAISDSPGYF; cdr3_nt: TGCGCCATTTCGGACTCCCCAGGGTACTTC
clone_size: NA; j_call: TRBJ2-1; d_call: NA; v_call: TRBV9; cdr3_aa: CASSVAGGRSYNEQFF; cdr3_nt: TGTGCCAGCAGCGTAGCCGGGGGTCGCTCCTACAATGAGCAGTTCTTC
clone_size: NA; j_call: TRBJ2-3; d_call: NA; v_call: TRBV7-2; cdr3_aa: CASSLVRGSTDTQYF; cdr3_nt: TGTGCCAGCAGCTTAGTCCGGGGTAGCACAGATACGCAGTATTTT
clone_size: few; j_call: TRBJ2-1; d_call: NA; v_call: TRBV5-1; cdr3_aa: CASRLGNNEQFF; cdr3_nt: TGCGCCAGCAGACTAGGCAACAATGAGCAGTTCTTC
clone_size: NA; j_call: TRBJ2-1; d_call: TRBD2; v_call: TRBV9; cdr3_aa: CASSFQLAGVYNEQFF; cdr3_nt: TGTGCCAGCAGCTTTCAACTAGCGGGGGTTTACAATGAGCAGTTCTTC
clone_size: NA; j_call: TRBJ2-7; d_call: TRBD2; v_call: TRBV7-2; cdr3_aa: CASSFGGSSYEQYF; cdr3_nt: TGTGCCAGCAGCTTCGGCGGGAGCTCCTACGAGCAGTACTTC
clone_size: NA; j_call: TRBJ2-1; d_call: TRBD1; v_call: TRBV30; cdr3_aa: CAWDEGAGRNEQFF; cdr3_nt: TGTGCCTGGGACGAGGGGGCAGGAAGGAATGAGCAGTTCTTC
clone_size: NA; j_call: TRBJ2-1; d_call: TRBD2; v_call: TRBV7-8; cdr3_aa: CASNYRSVSGGAQSSYNEQFF; cdr3_nt: TGTGCCAGCAACTACAGGTCGGTTAGCGGGGGTGCCCAAAGCTCCTACAATGAGCAGTTCTTC
clone_size: NA; j_call: TRBJ2-3; d_call: NA; v_call: TRBV9; cdr3_aa: CASSVPNTDTQYF; cdr3_nt: TGTGCCAGCAGCGTCCCCAACACAGATACGCAGTATTTT
clone_size: NA; j_call: TRBJ2-1; d_call: TRBD2; v_call: TRBV29-1; cdr3_aa: CSARTSGSPGEQFF; cdr3_nt: TGCAGCGCTCGGACTAGCGGGAGTCCAGGGGAGCAGTTCTTC
clone_size: NA; j_call: TRBJ1-2; d_call: TRBD1; v_call: TRBV29-1; cdr3_aa: CSVRPPGQGVGYTF; cdr3_nt: TGCAGCGTCCGTCCCCCTGGACAGGGCGTTGGCTACACCTTC
clone_size: NA; j_call: TRBJ1-2; d_call: NA; v_call: TRBV29-1; cdr3_aa: CSVHDRFVGYTF; cdr3_nt: TGCAGCGTCCACGACCGATTCGTGGGCTACACCTTC
clone_size: NA; j_call: TRBJ2-5; d_call: NA; v_call: TRBV20-1; cdr3_aa: CSASSAQYF; cdr3_nt: TGCAGTGCTAGCTCGGCCCAGTACTTC
clone_size: NA; j_call: TRBJ2-7; d_call: TRBD1; v_call: TRBV7-2; cdr3_aa: CASSLRSGDRVYEQYF; cdr3_nt: TGTGCCAGCAGCTTACGATCGGGCGACAGGGTCTACGAGCAGTACTTC
clone_size: NA; j_call: TRBJ1-1; d_call: NA; v_call: TRBV7-8; cdr3_aa: CASRRLDRMNTEAFF; cdr3_nt: TGTGCCAGCAGACGGCTGGACAGAATGAACACTGAAGCTTTCTTT
clone_size: once; j_call: TRBJ2-7; d_call: NA; v_call: TRBV7-2; cdr3_aa: CASSLATYEQYF; cdr3_nt: TGTGCCAGCAGCTTAGCGACCTACGAGCAGTACTTC
clone_size: few; j_call: TRBJ2-6; d_call: NA; v_call: TRBV4-3; cdr3_aa: CASSPDKANVLTF; cdr3_nt: TGCGCCAGCAGCCCAGACAAGGCCAACGTCCTGACTTTC
clone_size: NA; j_call: TRBJ2-7; d_call: TRBD1; v_call: TRBV14; cdr3_aa: CASSQQGAFPYEQYF; cdr3_nt: TGTGCCAGCAGCCAACAGGGGGCCTTCCCCTACGAGCAGTACTTC
clone_size: NA; j_call: TRBJ2-3; d_call: TRBD2; v_call: TRBV9; cdr3_aa: CASSVGAGRSADTQYF; cdr3_nt: TGTGCCAGCAGCGTAGGAGCGGGAAGGTCGGCAGATACGCAGTATTTT
clone_size: NA; j_call: TRBJ1-1; d_call: NA; v_call: TRBV29-1; cdr3_aa: CSVRLGNEAFF; cdr3_nt: TGCAGCGTTCGGTTGGGGAATGAAGCTTTCTTT
clone_size: few; j_call: TRBJ2-1; d_call: NA; v_call: TRBV29-1; cdr3_aa: CSVGQRYEQFF; cdr3_nt: TGCAGCGTCGGACAACGCTATGAGCAGTTCTTC
clone_size: NA; j_call: TRBJ2-7; d_call: TRBD1; v_call: TRBV29-1; cdr3_aa: CSVDSPGTGYYEQYF; cdr3_nt: TGCAGCGTTGACTCCCCGGGGACAGGGTACTACGAGCAGTACTTC
clone_size: NA; j_call: TRBJ2-1; d_call: NA; v_call: TRBV5-4; cdr3_aa: CASSLVVNNEQFF; cdr3_nt: TGTGCCAGCAGCTTGGTGGTGAACAATGAGCAGTTCTTC
clone_size: NA; j_call: TRBJ2-1; d_call: TRBD1; v_call: TRBV25-1; cdr3_aa: CASMTPGQGNLNEQFF; cdr3_nt: TGTGCCAGCATGACCCCGGGACAGGGTAATTTGAATGAGCAGTTCTTC
clone_size: NA; j_call: TRBJ2-7; d_call: NA; v_call: TRBV7-9; cdr3_aa: CASSLVASGYEQYF; cdr3_nt: TGTGCCAGCAGCTTAGTTGCAAGCGGCTACGAGCAGTACTTC
clone_size: few; j_call: TRBJ2-7; d_call: NA; v_call: TRBV6-5; cdr3_aa: CASRRADEQYF; cdr3_nt: TGTGCCAGCAGGCGCGCCGACGAGCAGTACTTC